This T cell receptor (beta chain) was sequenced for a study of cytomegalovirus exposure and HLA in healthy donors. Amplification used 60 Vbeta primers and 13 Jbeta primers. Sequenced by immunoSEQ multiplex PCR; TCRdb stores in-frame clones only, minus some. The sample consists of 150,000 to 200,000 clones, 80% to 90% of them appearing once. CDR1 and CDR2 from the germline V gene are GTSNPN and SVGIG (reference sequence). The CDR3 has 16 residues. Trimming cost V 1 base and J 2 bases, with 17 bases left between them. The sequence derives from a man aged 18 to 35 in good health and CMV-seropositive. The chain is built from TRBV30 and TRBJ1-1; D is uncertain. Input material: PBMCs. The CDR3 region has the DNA TGTGCCTGGAGTGCCCCAGCGCCTGGCCAAAACACTGAAGCTTTCTTT. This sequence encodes CAWSAPAPGQNTEAFF.